This entry describes one T cell receptor (beta chain). The sample is drawn from a study of blood T cell repertoires in COVID-19. Study information: T cells, B-cell-depleted T cells, or PBMCs provided the cDNA or gDNA that served as material.

Profiled with immunoSEQ multiplex PCR; TCRdb holds only in-frame clones, not every one. Among some 300,000 clones listed, roughly 88% were seen once. CDR1 is MNHEY, CDR2 SMNVEV, per germline (reference sequence). There are 16 residues in the CDR3. The V end lost 0 bases, the J end lost 4 bases, and 16 bases lay between the germline ends. V gene TRBV27 combines with J gene TRBJ2-7; D perhaps matches TRBD1 (6 bases). This TCR derives from a woman under 40 who had recovered from COVID-19. The sequencing sample was made of peripheral blood. The CDR3 region is CASSLSAGTNIYEQYF. In nucleotides, the CDR3 is TGTGCCAGCAGTTTATCCGCCGGGACAAATATTTACGAGCAGTACTTC.